What follows is one T cell receptor beta chain and its context. Being one base from a much bigger clone, this may be a read error. The data are from a study of T cells in Graves' hyperthyroidism and ophthalmopathy. V was pared by 3 bases and J by 3 bases, with 3 bases of the junction left unmatched. The length of the CDR3 is 14 residues. Per the germline V gene, CDR1 is SGHAT and CDR2 is FQNNGV. The source material, RNA transcripts, was used to amplify TCR beta CDR3 regions. The primer set for the first-round RT-PCR of the TCR CDR3 was HTBI. TCRdb re-called the multiplex PCR reads with MiXCR, one entry per CDR3 protein. The data show more than 300,000 distinct CDR3 sequences, about 15% seen once.

The sequence was collected from a woman aged 25 to 45 with Graves' hyperthyroidism that later progressed to Graves' ophthalmopathy. Specimen: blood. The chain combines TRBV11-2 with TRBJ2-7; TRBD1 matches 9 bases. The CDR3 DNA is TGTGCCAGCAGCTTTGACAGGGGGAACTACGAGCAGTACTTC. Amino acids: CASSFDRGNYEQYF.